Presented here are 19 T cell receptor beta chains from one specimen sequenced in a study of blood T cells in healthy people across ages. Primed by a sample-barcoded 5' primer and a J-beta primer mix, a second PCR proceeded for about 6 to 11 cycles. TCRdb reprocessed the 5' RACE reads via MiXCR and lists one record per CDR3 protein. Of some 700,000 distinct CDR3 sequences in the sample, 35% to 45% were seen once. Sequenced sample: blood. Receptors originate from a woman aged 55-70 years in good health.

This clonotype has only a few counts. The chain couples TRBV20-1 to TRBJ2-5; 9 bases map to TRBD2. The CDR3 is 14 residues long. Trimming removed 3 bases from V and 5 bases from J; junction bases left unmatched: 7. The germline CDR1 and CDR2 sequences are DFQATT and SNEGSKA (reference sequence). The CDR3 region is CSARIAGDLETQYF. In DNA form, the CDR3 reads TGCAGTGCTAGGATAGCGGGGGATCTGGAGACCCAGTACTTC.

The chain combines TRBV5-6 with TRBJ2-5; 13 positions agree with TRBD2. Germline values: CDR1 SGHDT, CDR2 YYEEEE. The J segment lost 11 bases and the V segment lost 0 bases, leaving 10 bases of the junction unmatched. The CDR3 consists of 16 residues. Here the CDR3 reads CASSLVGLAGRDEQYF. The CDR3 bases are TGTGCCAGCAGCTTGGTGGGACTAGCGGGACGGGATGAGCAGTACTTC.

The chain uses TRBV3-1 and TRBJ1-1; possible D gene TRBD1, 5 bases. The germline V gene has CDR1 LGHDT and CDR2 YNNKEL (reference sequence). This CDR3 has 15 amino acids. Trimming stripped 6 bases from V and 4 bases from J, with 18 bases between. The CDR3 bases are TGTGCCAGCAGTCCAAGGGACGGGAGTCGCACTGAAGCTTTCTTT. This codes for CASSPRDGSRTEAFF.

This clonotype showed up many times. The chain uses TRBV29-1 and TRBJ1-2; D is possibly TRBD1 (5 bases). This CDR3 has 12 amino acids. Trimming left V 1 base short and J 4 bases short, with 7 bases between. The germline CDR1 and CDR2 sequences are SQVTM and ANQGSEA. CDR3 in amino acids: CSVEGGTYGYTF. CDR3 in DNA: TGCAGCGTTGAAGGGGGGACCTATGGCTACACCTTC.

This clonotype was recorded a few times. CDR3 in amino acids: CASRAGADYNSPLHF. The CDR3 bases are TGTGCCAGCAGGGCGGGGGCGGACTATAATTCACCCCTCCACTTT. This sequence joins TRBV2 and TRBJ1-6; weak D call: TRBD1 (6 bases). The V and J ends lost 6 bases and 3 bases respectively, with 12 bases between them. Germline V lookup: CDR1 SNHLY, CDR2 FYNNEI. This CDR3 has 15 amino acids.

This chain connects TRBV24-1 to TRBJ2-5; 9 bases map to TRBD1. CDR3 length: 12 residues. Germline CDR1 is KGHDR and CDR2 is SFDVKD. The V segment lost 7 bases and the J segment 11 bases; nucleotides outside the gene matches: 7. The chain's CDR3 is CATRGQGNEQYF. CDR3 nucleotides: TGTGCCACCAGGGGACAGGGCAATGAGCAGTACTTC.

This clonotype was detected only a few times. This chain links TRBV29-1 with TRBJ2-1, with 9 nucleotides matching TRBD1. Germline V CDR1 and CDR2: SQVTM, ANQGSEA. Trimming at V came to 2 bases and at J to 2 bases, leaving 4 bases not matched to a gene. This CDR3 contains 15 residues. CDR3 in amino acids: CSVETWTGAYNEQFF. The CDR3 DNA reads as TGCAGCGTTGAAACATGGACAGGGGCCTACAATGAGCAGTTCTTC.

V is TRBV27 and J is TRBJ1-1, with 7 bases matching TRBD1. The CDR3 has 16 residues. With V trimmed by 0 bases and J by 1 base, 5 bases remained unmatched. Germline lookup yields CDR1 MNHEY and CDR2 SMNVEV (reference sequence). The CDR3 protein is CASSLSRQGENTEAFF. CDR3 bases: TGTGCCAGCAGTTTATCTCGGCAGGGGGAGAACACTGAAGCTTTCTTT.

The rearrangement joins TRBV18 to TRBJ2-3, with 9 nucleotides matching TRBD1. This CDR3 has 17 amino acids. V was clipped by 6 bases and J by 0 bases; unmatched bases: 10. Germline V gene lookup returns CDR1 KGHSH and CDR2 LQKENI. CDR3 coding DNA: TGTGCCAGCTCTTCCGGGACAGGGCATAGTAGCACAGATACGCAGTATTTT. Translating gives CASSSGTGHSSTDTQYF.

The chain uses TRBV29-1 and TRBJ1-6, with D possibly being TRBD1 (5 bases). Germline lookup yields CDR1 SQVTM and CDR2 ANQGSEA. The V and J ends lost 0 bases and 10 bases respectively, with 10 bases between them. This CDR3 has 13 amino acids. As DNA, the CDR3 is TGCAGCGTTGAAGAGGCGGAGGGGTCACCCCTCCACTTT. Translating gives CSVEEAEGSPLHF.

This chain connects TRBV4-3 to TRBJ2-7, with 7 bases matching TRBD2. In germline, CDR1 is LGHNA, CDR2 YSLEER. V lost 4 bases, J lost 6 bases, and 6 bases stayed unmatched. CDR3 size: 13 residues. CDR3 region: CASSRGGVSEQYF. Here the CDR3 DNA reads TGCGCCAGCAGCCGGGGAGGGGTGAGCGAGCAGTACTTC.

This clonotype has a count of ten or more. The CDR3 loop is CSVEDRLFRGLNEQFF. For the CDR3, the DNA is TGCAGCGTTGAAGATCGATTATTTAGGGGGCTCAATGAGCAGTTCTTC. The V gene is TRBV29-1, the J gene TRBJ2-1; TRBD1 aligns across 7 bases. This CDR3 spans 16 amino acids. Losses at the gene ends were 0 bases for V and 6 bases for J; bases not matched to a gene: 11. Germline lookup yields CDR1 SQVTM and CDR2 ANQGSEA.

The chain is built from TRBV20-1 and TRBJ1-5; 8 nucleotides match TRBD1. CDR3 length: 15 residues. Germline CDR1 is DFQATT and CDR2 is SNEGSKA (reference sequence). V was clipped by 2 bases and J by 3 bases; unmatched bases: 6. In DNA form, the CDR3 reads TGCAGTGCTAGAAGCGACAGGGGAAACAATCAGCCCCAGCATTTT. It translates to CSARSDRGNNQPQHF.

This clonotype was recorded once. A read error is possible here, since a much larger clone lies one base away. The V and J genes are TRBV29-1 and TRBJ2-1; 8 positions match TRBD1. Germline assignment: CDR1 SQVTM and CDR2 ANQGSEA. V lost 2 bases and J lost 10; bases outside the gene matches: 10. The CDR3 totals 14 residues. This CDR3 reads CSVELPGQGYEQFF. The DNA of the CDR3 is TGCAGCGTTGAACTCCCCGGACAGGGCTACGAGCAGTTCTTC.

This clonotype has just a few counts. The V gene is TRBV7-2, the J gene TRBJ2-7, with 11 nucleotides matching TRBD2. With V trimmed by 1 base and J by 6 bases, 2 bases remained unmatched. The CDR3 is 14 amino acids. Germline CDR1 and CDR2: SGHTA and FQGNSA. The CDR3 reads CASSLGLAGLEQYF. The DNA for the CDR3 is TGTGCCAGCAGCTTAGGACTAGCGGGACTCGAGCAGTACTTC. The whole variable domain, filled in from reference TRBV7-2 and TRBJ2-7, reads GAGVSQSPSNKVTEKGKDVELRCDPISGHTALYWYRQSLGQGLEFLIYFQGNSAPDKSGLPSDRFSAERTGGSVSTLTIQRTQQEDSAVYLCASSLGLAGLEQYFGPGTRLTVT.

For the CDR3, the DNA is TGCGCCAGCAGAAACCTCGGGACTAGAAGGTCAGATACGCAGTATTTT. It translates to CASRNLGTRRSDTQYF. The J gene is TRBJ2-3, the V gene TRBV5-1, with 8 bases that match TRBD2. Germline-derived CDR1 and CDR2 are SGHRS and YFSETQ. The CDR3 is made up of 16 amino acids. V dropped 5 bases and J dropped 4; count of bases not matched to a gene: 12. The whole variable domain, filled in from reference TRBV5-1 and TRBJ2-3, reads KAGVTQTPRYLIKTRGQQVTLSCSPISGHRSVSWYQQTPGQGLQFLFEYFSETQRNKGNFPGRFSGRQFSNSRSEMNVSTLELGDSALYLCASRNLGTRRSDTQYFGPGTRLTVL.

This clonotype came up a few times. The V call is TRBV20-1, the J call TRBJ2-6; D is possibly TRBD1 (5 bases). The CDR3 sequence is 14 residues long. Germline assignment: CDR1 DFQATT and CDR2 SNEGSKA (reference sequence). V was clipped by 3 bases and J by 0 bases, with 6 bases between them. As DNA, the CDR3 is TGCAGTGCTAGGGACACCTCTGGGGCCAACGTCCTGACTTTC. It translates to CSARDTSGANVLTF.

The chain couples TRBV20-1 to TRBJ2-3, with TRBD1 identical over 8 bases. The J segment lost 0 bases and the V segment lost 3 bases, leaving 2 bases of the junction unmatched. The CDR3 extends over 14 amino acids. Germline CDR1 reads DFQATT; CDR2 reads SNEGSKA (reference sequence). CDR3 DNA: TGCAGTGCTAGCTGGACAGGGAGCACAGATACGCAGTATTTT. Residues: CSASWTGSTDTQYF.

This clonotype was found a few times. The CDR3 region is CASSSTGISTDTQYF. The CDR3 DNA follows: TGTGCCAGCAGCTCTACCGGGATTTCCACAGATACGCAGTATTTT. This chain uses TRBV7-2 with TRBJ2-3, with D maybe TRBD2 (5 bases). Germline V gene sequence: CDR1 SGHTA, CDR2 FQGNSA. CDR3 length: 15 residues. The ends were cut back, 4 bases at V and 2 bases at J, with 13 bases in the middle.